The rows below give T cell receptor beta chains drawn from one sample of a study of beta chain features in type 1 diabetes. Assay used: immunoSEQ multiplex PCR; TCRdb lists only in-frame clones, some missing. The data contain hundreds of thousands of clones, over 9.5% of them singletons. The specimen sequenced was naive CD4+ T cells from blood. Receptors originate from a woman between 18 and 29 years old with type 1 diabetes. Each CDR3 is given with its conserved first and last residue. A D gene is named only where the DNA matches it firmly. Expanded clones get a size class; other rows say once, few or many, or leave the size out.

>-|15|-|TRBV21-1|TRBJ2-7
CASSLPRTGSHEQYF
TGTGCCAGCAGCCTCCCCCGGACAGGGAGTCACGAGCAGTACTTC
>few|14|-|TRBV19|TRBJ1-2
CASSPRTQGYGYTF
TGTGCCAGTAGTCCCCGGACTCAGGGGTATGGCTACACCTTC
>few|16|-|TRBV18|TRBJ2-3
CASSPPSMGSTDTQYF
TGTGCCAGCTCACCACCCTCCATGGGCAGCACAGATACGCAGTATTTT
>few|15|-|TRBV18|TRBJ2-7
CASSLRDLSSYEQYF
TGTGCCAGCTCACTCCGGGACTTGAGCTCCTACGAGCAGTACTTC
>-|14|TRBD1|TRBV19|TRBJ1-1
CASIDRGQNTEAFF
TGTGCCAGTATAGACAGGGGACAGAACACTGAAGCTTTCTTT
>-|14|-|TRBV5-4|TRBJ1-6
CASSPASVNSPLHF
TGTGCCAGCAGCCCCGCGAGTGTGAATTCACCCCTCCACTTT
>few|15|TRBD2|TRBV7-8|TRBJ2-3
CATSGGLSSTDTQYF
TGTGCCACAAGCGGGGGACTGTCTAGCACAGATACGCAGTATTTT
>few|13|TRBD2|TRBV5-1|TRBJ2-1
CASSLRTSDEQFF
TGCGCCAGCAGCCTGCGGACTAGCGATGAGCAGTTCTTC
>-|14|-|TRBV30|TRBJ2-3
CAWSVFSFTDTQYF
TGTGCCTGGAGTGTATTCAGTTTCACAGATACGCAGTATTTT
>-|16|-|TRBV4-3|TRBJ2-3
CASSPRGGASTDTQYF
TGCGCCAGCAGCCCCCGGGGCGGGGCTAGCACAGATACGCAGTATTTT
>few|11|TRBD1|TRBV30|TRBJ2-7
CAWSALQGLHF
TGTGCCTGGAGTGCACTACAGGGGCTGCACTTC
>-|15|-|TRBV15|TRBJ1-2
CATSRPATGGYGYTF
TGTGCCACCAGCAGGCCAGCTACGGGGGGCTATGGCTACACCTTC
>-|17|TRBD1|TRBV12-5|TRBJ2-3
CASGLVRSRDRVYTQYF
TGTGCTAGTGGTTTGGTACGGTCCCGGGACAGGGTCTATACGCAGTATTTT
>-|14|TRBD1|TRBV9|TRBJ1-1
CASSDGQGATEAFF
TGTGCCAGCAGCGACGGACAGGGGGCCACTGAAGCTTTCTTT
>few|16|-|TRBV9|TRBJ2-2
CASSVFNSLRPGELFF
TGTGCCAGCAGCGTATTTAACAGCCTCCGGCCCGGGGAGCTGTTTTTT
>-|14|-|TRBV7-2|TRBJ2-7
CASRSGGGAYEQYF
TGTGCCAGCAGGTCCGGAGGAGGCGCCTACGAGCAGTACTTC
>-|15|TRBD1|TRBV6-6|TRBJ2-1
CASSSRGQGINEQFF
TGTGCCAGCAGTTCCCGTGGACAGGGGATCAATGAGCAGTTCTTC
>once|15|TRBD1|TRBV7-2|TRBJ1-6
CASSSWTGDNSPLHF
TGTGCCAGCAGCTCCTGGACAGGAGATAATTCACCCCTCCACTTT
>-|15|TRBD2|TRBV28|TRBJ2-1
CASWRTSGIVSEQFF
TGTGCCAGCTGGCGGACTAGCGGGATAGTGAGTGAGCAGTTCTTC
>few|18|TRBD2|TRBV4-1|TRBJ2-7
CASSQRPSGVTSSYEQYF
TGCGCCAGCAGCCAAAGACCTAGCGGGGTAACGAGCTCCTACGAGCAGTACTTC
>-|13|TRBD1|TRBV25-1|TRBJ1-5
CASTQGGNQPQHF
TGTGCCAGTACCCAGGGGGGAAATCAGCCCCAGCATTTT
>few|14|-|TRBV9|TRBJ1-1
CASSPQGGNTEAFF
TGTGCCAGCAGCCCCCAGGGTGGGAACACTGAAGCTTTCTTT
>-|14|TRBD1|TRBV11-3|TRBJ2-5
CATSSGGPRETQYF
TGTGCCACCTCATCAGGGGGCCCCAGGGAGACCCAGTACTTC
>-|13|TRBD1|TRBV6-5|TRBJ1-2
CASRGADRDGYTF
TGTGCCAGCAGGGGGGCCGACAGGGATGGCTACACCTTC
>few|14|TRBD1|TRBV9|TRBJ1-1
CASSVGDRASEAFF
TGTGCCAGCAGCGTAGGGGACAGGGCTTCTGAAGCTTTCTTT
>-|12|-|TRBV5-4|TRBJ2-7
CASSFHSLEQYF
TGTGCCAGCAGCTTTCATAGCCTCGAGCAGTACTTC
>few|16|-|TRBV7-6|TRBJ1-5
CASSRGASGGDQPQHF
TGTGCCAGCAGCCGGGGGGCTTCTGGGGGAGATCAGCCCCAGCATTTT
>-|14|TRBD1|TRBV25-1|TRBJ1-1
CASSVTGVGTEAFF
TGTGCCAGCAGTGTGACAGGGGTCGGCACTGAAGCTTTCTTT
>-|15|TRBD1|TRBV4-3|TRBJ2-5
CASSRDTGVGETQYF
TGCGCCAGCAGCCGTGATACAGGGGTCGGTGAGACCCAGTACTTC
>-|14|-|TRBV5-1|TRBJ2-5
CASSLAARGETQYF
TGCGCCAGCAGCTTGGCGGCTAGAGGAGAGACCCAGTACTTC
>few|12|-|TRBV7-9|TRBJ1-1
CASSLAGASAFF
TGTGCCAGCAGCTTAGCAGGGGCCTCGGCTTTCTTT
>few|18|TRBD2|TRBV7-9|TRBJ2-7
CASSPRGASGRAPYEQYF
TGTGCCAGCAGCCCGAGGGGGGCTAGCGGGAGGGCCCCCTACGAGCAGTACTTC
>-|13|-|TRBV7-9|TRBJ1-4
CASSASPGEKLFF
TGTGCCAGCAGCGCTAGCCCGGGGGAAAAACTGTTTTTT
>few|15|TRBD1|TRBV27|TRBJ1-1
CASSFLGQGFTEAFF
TGTGCCAGCAGTTTCCTGGGACAGGGGTTCACTGAAGCTTTCTTT
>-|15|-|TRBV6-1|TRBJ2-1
CASSLTGAGYNEQFF
TGTGCCAGCAGTTTAACAGGGGCGGGGTACAATGAGCAGTTCTTC
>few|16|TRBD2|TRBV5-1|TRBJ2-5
CASSFGLAGLQETQYF
TGCGCCAGCAGCTTTGGACTAGCGGGGCTCCAAGAGACCCAGTACTTC
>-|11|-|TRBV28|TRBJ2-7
CASSYSYEQYF
TGTGCCAGCAGCTACAGCTACGAGCAGTACTTC
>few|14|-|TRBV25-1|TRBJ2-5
CASSVQGGQETQYF
TGTGCCAGCAGTGTCCAGGGTGGGCAAGAGACCCAGTACTTC
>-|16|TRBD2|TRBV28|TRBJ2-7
CASRSPGLAVAYEQYF
TGTGCCAGCAGATCACCGGGACTAGCGGTAGCCTACGAGCAGTACTTC
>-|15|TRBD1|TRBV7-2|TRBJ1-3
CASSPIDRAGNTIYF
TGTGCCAGCAGCCCAATCGACAGGGCTGGAAACACCATATATTTT
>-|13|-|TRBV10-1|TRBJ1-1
CASSEQPNTEAFF
TGCGCCAGCAGTGAACAGCCGAACACTGAAGCTTTCTTT
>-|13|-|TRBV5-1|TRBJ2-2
CASSLGDTGELFF
TGCGCCAGCAGCTTGGGCGACACCGGGGAGCTGTTTTTT
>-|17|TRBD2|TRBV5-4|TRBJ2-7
CASSPPSGLGSSYEQYF
TGTGCCAGCAGCCCACCCTCGGGACTAGGGAGCTCCTACGAGCAGTACTTC
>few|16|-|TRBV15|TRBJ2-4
CATSREVATRRNIQYF
TGTGCCACCAGCAGAGAGGTGGCTACCCGGAGAAACATTCAGTACTTC
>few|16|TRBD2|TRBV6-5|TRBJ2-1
CASSWTSGSRGNEQFF
TGTGCCAGCAGTTGGACTAGCGGGAGTAGAGGGAATGAGCAGTTCTTC
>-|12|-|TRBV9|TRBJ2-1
CASSPRSNEQFF
TGTGCCAGCAGCCCCCGGTCCAATGAGCAGTTCTTC
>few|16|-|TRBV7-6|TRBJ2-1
CASSFSAGASYNEQFF
TGTGCCAGCAGCTTTTCCGCGGGGGCCTCCTACAATGAGCAGTTCTTC
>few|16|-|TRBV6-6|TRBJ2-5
CASSYAYRDSSETQYF
TGTGCCAGCAGTTACGCATACCGGGACTCCTCGGAGACCCAGTACTTC
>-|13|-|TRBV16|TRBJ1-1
CASSPQGNTEAFF
TGTGCCAGCAGCCCCCAGGGGAACACTGAAGCTTTCTTT
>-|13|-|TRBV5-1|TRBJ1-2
CASSLGGDYGYTF
TGCGCCAGCAGCTTGGGGGGAGACTATGGCTACACCTTC
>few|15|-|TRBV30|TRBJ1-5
CAWSLGLQGNQPQHF
TGTGCCTGGAGCCTGGGGCTTCAGGGCAATCAGCCCCAGCATTTT
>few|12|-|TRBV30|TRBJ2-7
CAQLGGAAEQYF
TGTGCCCAGTTGGGAGGCGCTGCCGAGCAGTACTTC
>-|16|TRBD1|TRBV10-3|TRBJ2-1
CAISAADRAAHNEQFF
TGTGCCATCAGTGCCGCAGACAGGGCAGCCCACAATGAGCAGTTCTTC